A single sample is the source of the 5 T cell receptor beta chains below, sequenced in a study of blood T cell repertoires in COVID-19 (dated by TCRdb to about 2020). Library method: the immunoSEQ multiplex PCR assay. Held by TCRdb, this immuneACCESS table contains in-frame sequences only and omits some clones. Under half of the omission traces to an unresolved V gene where checked; the cause of the rest is unknown. This sample gives tens of thousands of clones in total; approximately 88% of them show up just once. Jointly, the top ten make up approximately 8.8% of the sample. Sequencing was done on a sample of peripheral blood. These receptors originate from a woman in her seventies with acute or convalescent COVID-19.

V gene TRBV6-2 or TRBV6-3 combines with J gene TRBJ2-5; D remains unclear. Germline V CDR1 and CDR2: MNHEY, SVGEGT. The V end lost 0 bases, the J end lost 5 bases, and 4 bases lay between the germline ends. The CDR3 extends over 12 amino acids. The CDR3 DNA reads as TGTGCCAGCAGTTACTCGACTGAGACCCAGTACTTC. Translated, it gives CASSYSTETQYF.

This rearrangement joins TRBV28 to TRBJ1-4; weak D call: TRBD1 (5 bases). Germline V gene data show CDR1 as MDHEN and CDR2 as SYDVKM. The V and J ends lost 2 bases and 5 bases respectively, with 12 bases between them. There are 15 residues in the CDR3. The CDR3 nucleotides read TGTGCCAGCAGTTTAGGTTTCTCAGGGAATGAAAAACTGTTTTTT. This translates into CASSLGFSGNEKLFF.

This chain links TRBV11-3 with TRBJ2-1; TRBD2 matches at 10 bases. CDR1 and CDR2 (germline): SGHNT, YENEEA. This CDR3 has 15 residues. V trimming: 1 base; J trimming: 5 bases; junction bases outside the gene matches: 2. CDR3 sequence reads: CASSLGTSGHNEQFF. In nucleotides, the CDR3 is TGTGCCAGCAGCTTAGGGACTAGCGGCCACAATGAGCAGTTCTTC.

This chain connects TRBV28 to TRBJ1-2; 7 nucleotides agree with TRBD1. The CDR3 has 15 residues. The junction had 12 bases not matched to a gene; V was cut back by 6 bases and J by 5 bases. Germline V gene data show CDR1 as MDHEN and CDR2 as SYDVKM. CDR3 in DNA: TGTGCCAGCAGCCCGCGACCAGGGGGGCGGTATGGCTACACCTTC. It yields the protein CASSPRPGGRYGYTF.

The chain recombines TRBV3-1 (or the pseudogene TRBV3-2) with TRBJ2-2; TRBD2 matches at 11 bases. Germline V lookup: CDR1 LGHDT, CDR2 YNNKEL (reference sequence). The trim removed 3 bases at V and 5 bases at J, leaving 11 bases unmatched. The CDR3 runs to 18 residues. CDR3 in amino acids: CASSQVRVAGGETGELFF. CDR3 sequence (DNA): TGTGCCAGCAGCCAGGTTCGAGTAGCGGGAGGGGAGACCGGGGAGCTGTTTTTT.